Below, 16 T cell receptor beta chains from the same sample are listed, as sequenced in a study of blood T cell repertoires in COVID-19. Clones were sequenced by immunoSEQ multiplex PCR, and TCRdb holds only the in-frame ones, with some missing. The sample carries 110,000 to 150,000 clones, approximately 86% recorded once. Input material: peripheral blood. The source of these receptors is a human donor in a cohort sampled during active COVID-19.

The gene calls are TRBV24-1 and TRBJ1-1; unclear D gene. The germline gives CDR1 KGHDR, CDR2 SFDVKD. The ends were cut back, 0 bases at V and 1 base at J, with 17 bases in the middle. This CDR3 is 18 amino acids long. CDR3 amino acids: CATSDLCLQKLRNTEAFF. The CDR3 nucleotides are TGTGCCACCAGTGATTTGTGCCTCCAAAAACTTAGGAACACTGAAGCTTTCTTT.

The genes are TRBV5-4 and TRBJ1-1; tentatively, D is TRBD1 (5 bases). V was clipped by 6 bases and J by 4 bases, with 13 bases between them. The CDR3 contains 13 residues. The germline CDR1 and CDR2 sequences are SGHNT and YYREEE (reference sequence). For the CDR3, the DNA is TGTGCCAGCATCACTTCGCAGGGCACTGAAGCTTTCTTT. It yields the protein CASITSQGTEAFF.

This sequence joins TRBV5-1 and TRBJ2-3, with 9 bases aligning to TRBD2. V lost 2 bases and J lost 3; bases outside the gene matches: 13. Germline lookup yields CDR1 SGHRS and CDR2 YFSETQ. The CDR3 is made up of 18 amino acids. For the CDR3, the DNA is TGCGCCAGCAGCTTAGATAGGATCAGCGGGGGGTTGACAGATACGCAGTATTTT. Its translation is CASSLDRISGGLTDTQYF.

V gene TRBV20-1 combines with J gene TRBJ1-4, with D unclear. V was clipped by 6 bases and J by 8 bases, with 10 bases between them. The CDR3 totals 11 residues. Germline assignment: CDR1 DFQATT and CDR2 SNEGSKA (reference sequence). The CDR3 DNA sequence: TGCAGTGCACCTACGGGGGAAAAACTGTTTTTT. As protein: CSAPTGEKLFF.

The chain combines TRBV25-1 with TRBJ2-2; tentative D call: TRBD1 (6 bases). The CDR3 has 16 residues. CDR1 and CDR2 from the germline V gene are MGHDK and SYGVNS. V shed 3 bases and J shed 0 bases, with 11 bases lying between them. The CDR3 reads CASSDTGTPNTGELFF. The CDR3 coding sequence is TGTGCCAGCAGTGACACCGGGACACCGAACACCGGGGAGCTGTTTTTT.

The V and J genes are TRBV27 and TRBJ1-2; 7 bases line up with TRBD1. The CDR3 covers 18 residues. V lost 4 bases, J lost 1 base, and 15 bases stayed unmatched. CDR1 is MNHEY and CDR2 is SMNVEV in the germline V gene (reference sequence). The CDR3 coding sequence is TGTGCCAGCAGTTCCCAGCTAGTTAGGGGGCGCCATAACTATGGCTACACCTTC. Translated: CASSSQLVRGRHNYGYTF.

The CDR3 DNA reads TGTGCCAGCAGTGAAATGCAGGCTTCCAGTAATTCACCCCTCCACTTT. Translated: CASSEMQASSNSPLHF. The J gene is TRBJ1-6, the V gene TRBV6-1; D is uncertain. The CDR3 loop spans 16 amino acids. Trimming left V 2 bases short and J 6 bases short, with 14 bases between. Germline CDR1 and CDR2: MNHNS and SASEGT.

The CDR3 sequence: CASNKEDWRNTGELFF. In nucleotides, the CDR3 is TGTGCCAGCAACAAGGAGGACTGGAGGAACACCGGGGAGCTGTTTTTT. V usage is TRBV19 and J usage is TRBJ2-2; D perhaps matches TRBD2 (5 bases). CDR3 length: 16 residues. From germline, CDR1 is LNHDA and CDR2 SQIVND (reference sequence). V lost 9 bases to trimming and J lost 1 base, with 18 bases between them. Full variable domain (missing parts from reference TRBV19 and TRBJ2-2): DGGITQSPKYLFRKEGQNVTLSCEQNLNHDAMYWYRQDPGQGLRLIYYSQIVNDFQKGDIAEGYSVSREKKESFPLTVTSAQKNPTAFYLCASNKEDWRNTGELFFGEGSRLTVL.

This sequence joins TRBV19 and TRBJ1-4; 10 bases align to TRBD1. The CDR3 contains 19 residues. Losses at the gene ends were 5 bases for V and 2 bases for J; bases not matched to a gene: 14. Looked up from germline, CDR1 is LNHDA and CDR2 is SQIVND (reference sequence). The DNA of the CDR3 is TGTGCCAGTAGTCGGGGACAGGGGAAGTTTTCGGGCACTAATGAAAAACTGTTTTTT. Its protein is CASSRGQGKFSGTNEKLFF. Combining the CDR3 with reference TRBV19 and TRBJ1-4 gives the whole variable domain DGGITQSPKYLFRKEGQNVTLSCEQNLNHDAMYWYRQDPGQGLRLIYYSQIVNDFQKGDIAEGYSVSREKKESFPLTVTSAQKNPTAFYLCASSRGQGKFSGTNEKLFFGSGTQLSVL.

The genes are TRBV24-1 and TRBJ2-1; 12 bases match TRBD2. The V gene's germline CDR1 is KGHDR and CDR2 SFDVKD. With 3 bases clipped from V and 4 bases from J, the junction kept 9 bases outside the gene matches. The CDR3 has 18 amino acids. The CDR3 spells CATSDPTTSGSEYNEQFF. Here the CDR3 DNA reads TGTGCCACCAGTGATCCCACGACTAGCGGGAGTGAGTACAATGAGCAGTTCTTC.

The chain carries TRBV5-1 and TRBJ2-1; the D is unclear. The CDR3 has 15 residues. The ends were cut back, 1 base at V and 4 bases at J, with 12 bases in the middle. CDR1 and CDR2 from the germline V gene are SGHRS and YFSETQ. The CDR3 here is CASSLIRGSYNEQFF. CDR3 in DNA: TGCGCCAGCAGCTTGATTCGCGGTTCTTACAATGAGCAGTTCTTC.

The chain carries TRBV18 and TRBJ2-3, with 12 positions matching TRBD2. The germline gives CDR1 KGHSH, CDR2 LQKENI. The CDR3 runs to 16 residues. The trim removed 3 bases at V and 2 bases at J, leaving 3 bases unmatched. The CDR3 reads CASSPGLAGYTDTQYF. The CDR3 DNA reads TGTGCCAGCTCACCCGGACTAGCGGGATACACAGATACGCAGTATTTT.

The genes are TRBV3-1 (or the pseudogene TRBV3-2) and TRBJ1-2; the match to TRBD1 covers 8 bases. The V and J ends lost 2 bases and 8 bases, in that order; junction bases with no gene match: 10. Germline-derived CDR1 and CDR2 are LGHDT and YNNKEL (reference sequence). This CDR3 comprises 15 residues. The CDR3 sequence: CASSQLNQGAGGYTF. CDR3 coding DNA: TGTGCCAGCAGCCAATTAAATCAGGGGGCCGGGGGCTACACCTTC.

The chain links TRBV10-3 to TRBJ2-7, with 8 bases matching TRBD2. CDR1 is ENHRY, CDR2 SYGVKD, per germline. The trim removed 7 bases at V and 5 bases at J, leaving 16 bases unmatched. There are 16 residues in the CDR3. In DNA form, the CDR3 reads TGTGCCATCACCGGAACCGGGGGGGCGGGGAGGAACGAGCAGTACTTC. Its translation is CAITGTGGAGRNEQYF.

The chain joins TRBV10-2 to TRBJ2-3; 8 bases are a match to TRBD2. This CDR3 is 14 amino acids long. Germline loops: CDR1 WSHSY, CDR2 SAAADI. The V segment lost 7 bases and the J segment 2 bases; nucleotides outside the gene matches: 5. The CDR3: CASKGLADTDTQYF. CDR3 coding DNA: TGCGCCAGCAAAGGACTAGCCGACACAGATACGCAGTATTTT.

The gene calls are TRBV14 and TRBJ1-6; no firm D call. Trimming pared 2 bases from V and 8 bases from J, leaving 7 bases between. The CDR3 consists of 13 residues. The germline CDR1 and CDR2 sequences are SGHDN and FVKESK. CDR3 sequence (DNA): TGTGCCAGCAGCCAACAACTAGATTCACCCCTCCACTTT. Translation gives CASSQQLDSPLHF.